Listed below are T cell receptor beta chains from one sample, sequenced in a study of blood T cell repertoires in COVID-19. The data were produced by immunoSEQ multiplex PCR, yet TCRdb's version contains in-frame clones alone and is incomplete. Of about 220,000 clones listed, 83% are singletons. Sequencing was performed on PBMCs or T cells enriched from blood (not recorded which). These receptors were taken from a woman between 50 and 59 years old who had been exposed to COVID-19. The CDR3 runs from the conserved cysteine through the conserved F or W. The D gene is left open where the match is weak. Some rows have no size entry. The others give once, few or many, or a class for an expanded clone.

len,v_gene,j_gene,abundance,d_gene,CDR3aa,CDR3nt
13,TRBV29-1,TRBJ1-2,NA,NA,CSVENILPYGYTF,TGCAGCGTGGAGAACATCTTGCCCTATGGCTACACCTTC
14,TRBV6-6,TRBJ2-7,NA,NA,CASSLQGTSYEQYF,TGTGCCAGCAGTCTACAGGGCACCTCCTACGAGCAGTACTTC
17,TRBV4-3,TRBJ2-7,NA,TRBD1,CASSQYTPGTDKGEQYF,TGCGCCAGCAGCCAATATACCCCCGGGACAGATAAAGGGGAGCAGTACTTC
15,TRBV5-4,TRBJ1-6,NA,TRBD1,CASSSGTANNSPLHF,TGTGCCAGCAGCTCCGGGACAGCGAATAATTCACCCCTCCACTTT
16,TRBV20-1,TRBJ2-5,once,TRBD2,CSASEPWTSRDETQYF,TGCAGTGCTAGTGAGCCCTGGACTAGCAGGGACGAGACCCAGTACTTC
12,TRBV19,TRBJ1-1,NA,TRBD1,CASRHRGGEAFF,TGTGCCAGTAGGCACAGGGGTGGTGAAGCTTTCTTT
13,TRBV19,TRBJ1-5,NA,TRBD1,CASRDRGNQPQHF,TGTGCCAGTCGAGACAGGGGTAATCAGCCCCAGCATTTT
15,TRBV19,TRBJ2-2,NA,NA,CASSIYSANTGELFF,TGTGCCAGTAGTATATATAGCGCGAACACCGGGGAGCTGTTTTTT
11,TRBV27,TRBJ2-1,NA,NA,CASSLGTKEFF,TGTGCCAGCAGTTTAGGGACAAAGGAATTCTTC
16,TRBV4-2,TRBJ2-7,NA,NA,CASSQDRGEPSDPQYF,TGTGCCAGCAGCCAAGATAGGGGCGAGCCTAGCGACCCTCAGTACTTC
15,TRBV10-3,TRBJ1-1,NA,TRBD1,CAISESGTGGTEAFF,TGTGCCATCAGTGAGTCAGGGACAGGGGGGACTGAAGCTTTCTTT
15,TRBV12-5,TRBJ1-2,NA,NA,CASGIPNSGPYGYTF,TGTGCTAGTGGTATTCCCAACTCAGGGCCCTATGGCTACACCTTC
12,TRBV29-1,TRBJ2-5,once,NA,CSSDGGKETQYF,TGCAGCTCGGACGGGGGTAAAGAGACCCAGTACTTC
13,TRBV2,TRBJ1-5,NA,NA,CASSGQTNQPQHF,TGTGCCAGCAGTGGCCAGACAAATCAGCCCCAGCATTTT
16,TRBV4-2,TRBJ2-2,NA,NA,CASSQVRGAKTGELFF,TGTGCCAGCAGCCAAGTCCGGGGGGCAAAGACCGGGGAGCTGTTTTTT
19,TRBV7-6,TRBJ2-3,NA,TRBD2,CASSPPGLAGVSVKDTQYF,TGTGCCAGCAGCCCCCCCGGACTAGCGGGGGTGTCAGTTAAAGATACGCAGTATTTT
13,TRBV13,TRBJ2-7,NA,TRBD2,CASSLGGAGEQYF,TGTGCCAGCAGCCTCGGGGGGGCGGGAGAGCAGTACTTC
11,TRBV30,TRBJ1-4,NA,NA,CAWSVGQKLFF,TGTGCCTGGAGTGTGGGGCAGAAACTGTTTTTT
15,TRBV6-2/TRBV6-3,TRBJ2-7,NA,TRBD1,CASSLTGTGVHEQYF,TGTGCCAGCAGTTTGACCGGGACAGGGGTCCACGAGCAGTACTTC
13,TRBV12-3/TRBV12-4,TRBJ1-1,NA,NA,CASSLGRNTEAFF,TGTGCCAGCAGTTTAGGCAGGAACACTGAAGCTTTCTTT
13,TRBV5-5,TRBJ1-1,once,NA,CASSLGTLTEAFF,TGTGCCAGCAGCCTCGGGACTCTGACTGAAGCTTTCTTT
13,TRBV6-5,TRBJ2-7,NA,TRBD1,CASRRQGSYEQYF,TGTGCCAGCAGACGACAGGGCTCCTACGAGCAGTACTTC
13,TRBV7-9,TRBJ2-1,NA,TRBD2,CAGGLAGNNEQFF,TGTGCCGGGGGGCTAGCGGGGAACAATGAGCAGTTCTTC
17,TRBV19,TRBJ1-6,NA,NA,CASSVRSGSSYNSPLHF,TGTGCCAGTAGTGTTCGGAGCGGGAGCTCCTATAATTCACCCCTCCACTTT
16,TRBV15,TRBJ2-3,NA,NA,CATSRAPGVGTDTQYF,TGTGCCACCAGCAGAGCCCCAGGGGTTGGCACAGATACGCAGTATTTT
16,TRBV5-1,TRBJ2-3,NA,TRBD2,CASSHDSGGATDTQYF,TGCGCCAGCAGCCACGATAGCGGGGGGGCCACAGATACGCAGTATTTT
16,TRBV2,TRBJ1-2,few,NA,CASRKRTDPQLYGYTF,TGTGCCAGCAGGAAAAGGACAGATCCTCAACTTTATGGCTACACCTTC
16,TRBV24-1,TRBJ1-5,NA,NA,CATSDSTGDSNQPQHF,TGTGCCACCAGTGACTCGACAGGCGATAGCAATCAGCCCCAGCATTTT
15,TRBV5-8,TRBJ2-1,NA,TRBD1,CASSLGQGTGDEQFF,TGTGCCAGCAGCTTGGGACAGGGGACAGGGGATGAGCAGTTCTTC
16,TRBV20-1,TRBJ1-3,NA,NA,CSASSADGNSGNTIYF,TGCAGTGCTAGTTCAGCGGACGGTAACTCTGGAAACACCATATATTTT
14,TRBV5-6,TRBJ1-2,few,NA,CASSLVAGSGGYTF,TGTGCCAGCAGCTTGGTGGCAGGGTCTGGGGGCTACACCTTC
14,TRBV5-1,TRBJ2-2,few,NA,CASRMNFNTGELFF,TGCGCCAGCAGAATGAACTTCAACACCGGGGAGCTGTTTTTT
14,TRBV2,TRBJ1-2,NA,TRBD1,CASSSWTGYYGYTF,TGTGCCAGCAGCAGTTGGACAGGGTACTATGGCTACACCTTC
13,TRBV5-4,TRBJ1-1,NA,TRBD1,CASSSWTGAEAFF,TGTGCCAGCAGCTCATGGACAGGAGCTGAAGCTTTCTTT
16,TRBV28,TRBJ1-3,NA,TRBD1,CASSTDRDKSGNTIYF,TGTGCCAGCAGCACCGACAGGGATAAGTCTGGAAACACCATATATTTT
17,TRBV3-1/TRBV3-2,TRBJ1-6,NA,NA,CASSQGLLRVGGSPLHF,TGTGCCAGCAGCCAGGGGCTACTACGGGTAGGGGGTTCACCCCTCCACTTT
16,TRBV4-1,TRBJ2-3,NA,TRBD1,CASSLGQGAYTDTQYF,TGCGCCAGCAGCCTGGGACAGGGGGCATACACAGATACGCAGTATTTT
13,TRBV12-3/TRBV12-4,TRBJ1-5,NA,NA,CASRWTANQPQHF,TGTGCCAGCAGATGGACAGCTAATCAGCCCCAGCATTTT
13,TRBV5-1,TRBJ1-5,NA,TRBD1,CASSPTGEKPQHF,TGCGCCAGCAGCCCGACAGGGGAAAAGCCCCAGCATTTT
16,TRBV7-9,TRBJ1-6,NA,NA,CASSSSRGPNNSPLHF,TGTGCCAGCAGCTCGTCCAGGGGACCCAATAATTCACCCCTCCACTTT
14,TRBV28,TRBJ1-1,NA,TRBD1,CASSPGGEDTEAFF,TGTGCCAGCAGCCCAGGGGGCGAGGACACTGAAGCTTTCTTT
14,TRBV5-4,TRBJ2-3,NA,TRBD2,CASSTSGGADTQYF,TGTGCCAGCAGTACTAGCGGGGGGGCAGATACGCAGTATTTT
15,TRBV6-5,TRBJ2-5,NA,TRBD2,CASSHTSGGSETQYF,TGTGCCAGCAGTCACACTAGCGGGGGGAGTGAGACCCAGTACTTC
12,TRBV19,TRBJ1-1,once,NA,CASSSGLAEAFF,TGTGCCAGTAGTTCGGGGTTGGCTGAAGCTTTCTTT
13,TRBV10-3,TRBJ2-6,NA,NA,CAIGSSGANVLTF,TGTGCCATTGGCAGCTCTGGGGCCAACGTCCTGACTTTC
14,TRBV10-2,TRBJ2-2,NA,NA,CASSMRALTGELFF,TGCGCCAGCAGTATGAGAGCGCTCACCGGGGAGCTGTTTTTT
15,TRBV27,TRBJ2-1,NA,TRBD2,CASSFSGGNYNEQFF,TGTGCCAGCAGTTTCTCGGGGGGGAACTACAATGAGCAGTTCTTC
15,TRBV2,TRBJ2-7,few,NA,CASRRTRAFSYEQYF,TGTGCCAGCAGGCGAACGAGAGCCTTCTCCTACGAGCAGTACTTC
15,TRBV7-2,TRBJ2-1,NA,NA,CASSVLARISNEQFF,TGTGCCAGCAGCGTCCTAGCTCGGATTTCGAATGAGCAGTTCTTC
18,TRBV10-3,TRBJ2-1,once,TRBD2,CAISESPGLAGGLSEQFF,TGTGCCATCAGTGAGTCGCCGGGACTAGCGGGGGGGCTCAGTGAGCAGTTCTTC